Listed below are T cell receptor beta chains from one sample, sequenced in a study of OX40 agonist ivuxolimab in advanced cancers. Sequencing was performed with immunoSEQ multiplex PCR; in TCRdb, only in-frame clones are kept and a portion is missing. The top ten clones hold approximately 52% of a sample with under 60,000 clones, 75% to 90% of them seen once. The material sequenced was CD4+ or CD8+ T cells sorted from blood, taken in a trial of the OX40 agonist ivuxolimab. All receptors derive from an adult with an advanced solid tumor such as melanoma, head and neck, liver or kidney cancer. Both conserved end residues are trimmed from each CDR3.

TRBV7-9,TRBJ1-1,ASSSEPAEAF
TRBV5-4,TRBJ2-2,ASSFDRTTGELF
TRBV30,TRBJ1-2,AWSDRGSGYT
TRBV9,TRBJ2-5,ASSVAGIAGGGGETQY
TRBV19,TRBJ1-2,ASSMSRPGNYGYT
TRBV18,TRBJ2-2,ASSLSTGELF
TRBV13,TRBJ2-1,ASSIGQGPYNEQF
TRBV7-2,TRBJ1-6,ASSSTGTGVRSLFSPLH
TRBV28,TRBJ1-4,ASIGQASFNEKLF
TRBV5-1,-,ASSLEGRQYEQY
TRBV6-6,TRBJ2-3,ASSYSDGATDTQY
TRBV28,TRBJ2-7,ASRPRRTGIKRVSAEQY
TRBV27,TRBJ2-2,ASSFNFYTGELF
TRBV12-5,TRBJ2-1,ASGLVSGAYNEQF
TRBV13,TRBJ1-3,ASSLGQGDDGSGNTIY
TRBV7-9,TRBJ1-1,ASSLQGMNTEAF